Each of the 4 T cell receptor beta chains below was sequenced from the same sample in a study of T cells in Graves' hyperthyroidism and ophthalmopathy. TCR beta CDR3 regions were amplified from RNA. The TCR CDR3 first-round RT-PCR relied on the HTBI primer set. One entry per CDR3 protein, called by TCRdb with MiXCR from the multiplex PCR reads. The sample contains under 650,000 distinct CDR3 sequences, 16% of which appear only once. Sequenced input: blood. These receptors originate from a woman between 25 and 40 years old with Graves' hyperthyroidism.

This clonotype has ten or more counts. The V and J genes are TRBV5-5 and TRBJ1-2; TRBD1 agrees at 9 bases. From germline, CDR1 is SGHKS and CDR2 YYEKEE (reference sequence). CDR3 size: 12 residues. The junction had 2 bases not matched to a gene; V was cut back by 5 bases and J by 6 bases. For the CDR3, the DNA is TGTGCCAGCAGTCGGGACAGGGATGGCTACACCTTC. Translated: CASSRDRDGYTF. Supplemented by reference TRBV5-5 and TRBJ1-2, the full variable domain reads DAGVTQSPTHLIKTRGQQVTLRCSPISGHKSVSWYQQVLGQGPQFIFQYYEKEERGRGNFPDRFSARQFPNYSSELNVNALLLGDSALYLCASSRDRDGYTFGSGTRLTVV.

This clonotype occurred many times. The rearrangement uses TRBV7-2 and TRBJ2-3; TRBD2 matches 10 bases. Germline-derived CDR1 and CDR2 are SGHTA and FQGNSA. The length of the CDR3 is 14 residues. The V and J ends lost 2 bases and 9 bases, in that order; junction bases with no gene match: 5. For the CDR3, the DNA is TGTGCCAGCAGCTTACAGCGGGAGGGAAGGACGCAGTATTTT. Translating gives CASSLQREGRTQYF.

The genes are TRBV2 and TRBJ2-7; TRBD2 matches 7 bases. The CDR3 sequence is 16 residues long. V shed 4 bases and J 3 bases; nucleotides not matched to a gene: 12. CDR1 and CDR2 (germline): SNHLY, FYNNEI. CDR3 in DNA: TGTGCCAGCAGTGTTATCGTTGGACTAGGAAACTACGAGCAGTACTTC. It specifies CASSVIVGLGNYEQYF.

The J gene is TRBJ2-5, the V gene TRBV4-3; TRBD1 might be the D (5 bases). CDR3 length: 15 residues. CDR1 is LGHNA, CDR2 YSLEER, per germline. V lost 1 base and J lost 0, with 9 bases in between. The CDR3 DNA is TGCGCCAGCAGCCAAGGGGGCGCTGACCAAGAGACCCAGTACTTC. This gives the protein CASSQGGADQETQYF.